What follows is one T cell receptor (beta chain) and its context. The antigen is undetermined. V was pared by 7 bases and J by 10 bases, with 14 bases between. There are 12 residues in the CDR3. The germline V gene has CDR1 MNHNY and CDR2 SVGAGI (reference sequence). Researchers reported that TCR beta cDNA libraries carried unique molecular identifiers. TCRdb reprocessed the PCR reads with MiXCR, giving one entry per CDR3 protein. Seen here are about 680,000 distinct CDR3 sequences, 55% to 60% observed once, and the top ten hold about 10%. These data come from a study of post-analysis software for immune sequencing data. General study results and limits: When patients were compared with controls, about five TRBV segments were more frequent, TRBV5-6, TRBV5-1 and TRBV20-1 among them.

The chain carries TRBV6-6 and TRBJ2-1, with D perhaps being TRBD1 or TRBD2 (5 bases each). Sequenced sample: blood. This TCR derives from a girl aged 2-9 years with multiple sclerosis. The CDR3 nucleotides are TGTGCCAGCAAGGCGACAGAGGGGGAGCAGTTCTTC. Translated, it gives CASKATEGEQFF.